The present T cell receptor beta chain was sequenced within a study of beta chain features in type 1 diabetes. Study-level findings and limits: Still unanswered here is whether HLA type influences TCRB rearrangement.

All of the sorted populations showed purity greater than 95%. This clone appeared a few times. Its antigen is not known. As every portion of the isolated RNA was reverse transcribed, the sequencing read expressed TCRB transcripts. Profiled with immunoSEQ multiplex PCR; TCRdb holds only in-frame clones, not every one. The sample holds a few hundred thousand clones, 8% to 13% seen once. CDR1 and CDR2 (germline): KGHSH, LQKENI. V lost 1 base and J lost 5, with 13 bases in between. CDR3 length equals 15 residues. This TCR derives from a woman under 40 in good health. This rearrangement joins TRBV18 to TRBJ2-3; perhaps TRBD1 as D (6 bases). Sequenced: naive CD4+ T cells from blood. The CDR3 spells CASSPRRDTQDTQYF. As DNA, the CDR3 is TGTGCCAGCTCACCACGCCGGGACACCCAAGATACGCAGTATTTT.